This entry features one TCR beta chain sequence. This clonotype has at least ten counts. Its antigen target is currently unknown. Per-base qualities were not stored, and no clone one base away is much larger. According to the study, the label for this sample's time point signals: longitudinal time-point 2. For the unsorted PBMC libraries, 2 million PBMCs were stored in RNAlater at -80 degrees C until RNA extraction and were used to generate the libraries. Multiple sclerosis patients were enrolled in a US clinical protocol evaluating disease progression by magnetic resonance imaging. Peripheral blood was subjected to Ficoll-Hypaque density gradient centrifugation to isolate PBMCs, which were then cryopreserved in liquid nitrogen. This sample was included in a study of neurological immune-mediated disorders (dated by TCRdb to about 2019). Context from the whole study: Among the roughly 34 multiple sclerosis patients, approximately 31 had relapsing-remitting MS and 3 had secondary progressive MS. The study compared peripheral blood TCR-beta repertoires of HTLV-I-associated myelopathy (HAM/TSP) patients, multiple sclerosis patients and healthy controls using UMI-based sequencing. The 95 to 120 TCR-beta libraries included longitudinal samples, technical triplicates and paired sorted CD4+ and CD8+ T-cell subsets alongside PBMC samples. Each longitudinal HAM/TSP and healthy donor was sampled at 3 time-points spaced at about 3-40 month intervals. Of the approximately 70 subjects in the cohort, roughly 14 were HAM/TSP patients, approximately 34 were multiple sclerosis patients, and roughly 20 were healthy controls. What the work shows at the level of the full study, not this receptor alone: Repertoires from 18 of 34 MS patients were grouped by phylogenetic analysis into a cluster of related CDR3 sequences, suggesting a possible repertoire-level signature. No identical CDR3 amino acid sequences were shared among expanded clones across subjects, suggesting private TCR-beta repertoires in all groups. No association of the MS cluster with clinical or MRI features was observed, and the need for larger cohorts was stated by the authors. TCR clonal expansion was greatest in HAM/TSP patients and smallest in MS patients, who ranked below even healthy controls.

The CDR3, from cysteine to phenylalanine, totals 13 residues. Only CDR3 DNA remains: 39 bases, in frame from the first base. The V end loses 8 bases and the J end loses 2 bases, and a stretch of 12 bases separates them. cDNA was synthesized by template-switch 5'RACE using a primer with a 10-nucleotide random unique molecular identifier that tagged each TCR transcript. Every sequencing run yielded over 160 million TCR-beta sequences covering 15-18 subjects. The RNeasy kit was used to extract total RNA. The KAPA Real-time Library Amplification kit was used to amplify TCR-beta VDJ regions with primers for the TCR constant region and the 5'RACE anchor. Sample indexes and Illumina adaptors were added in a first PCR, after which library yield was increased in a second PCR. After Ampure bead purification, the roughly 650 bp TCR product was size-selected on a 2% E-gel SizeSelection system. Before pooling, library quality was checked on a Bioanalyzer, concentration was measured with Qubit, and libraries were quantified with the Kapa Library Quantification kit. An Illumina HiSeq 2500 was used to sequence the libraries paired-end at 2 x 150 bp. To increase sequence diversity, about 25-31% phiX was spiked into each library pool. In the authors' own workflow: The quality-filtered reads were processed with the UMI-based MiGEC pipeline, whose error correction step removed more than 80% of the raw TCR sequences. IMGT germline references were used for aligning VDJ genes, and each clonotype was defined as a unique CDR3 amino acid sequence together with its V-J genes. Clonal expansion, Shannon diversity, and CDR3 relatedness (CalcPairwiseDistances, ClusterSamples) were evaluated with VDJtools, and phylogenetic trees were built with CLCbio workbench. Using coefficient-of-variation modelling across technical triplicates, the study counted a clone as expanded if it had at least 8 unique UMIs. In TCRdb, the public reads were trimmed at Q25 with fastp and aligned with MiXCR, with productive beta chains retained. Each CDR3 protein appears once, grouped with its most common genes and DNA. TCRdb's processing, not the study's, gives the V and J calls here. The sample data list tens of thousands of distinct CDR3 sequences, and approximately 5.8% of these were observed just once. The top ten hold over 7% of the sample.

This chain joins TRBV12-3 or TRBV12-4 to TRBJ1-2; the D gene identity is not certain. Sample: PBMCs. The receptor was derived from a woman aged 55-75 years with multiple sclerosis. The CDR3 amino acid sequence is: CASDPNGNYGYTF. The base sequence is TGTGCCAGCGATCCGAACGGGAACTATGGCTACACCTTC.